A selection of T cell receptor beta chains follows, all from one sample in a study of blood T cells in healthy people across ages. TCRdb passed the 5' RACE reads through MiXCR, listing each CDR3 protein once. The sample carries about 1.5 million distinct CDR3 sequences, about 42% recorded once. Sequencing was performed on blood. Source of these receptors: a woman aged 18-29 years in good health. Each CDR3 is given with its conserved first and last residue. The order of the fields is CDR3 DNA, CDR3 protein, V gene, clone size, D gene, J gene. The D gene is left open where the match is weak. Only part of the rows carry a size: once, few, many, or a class if the clone is expanded.

CDR3nt: TGCAGTGCTAGCGAAAGAGGGGGTGCTTTCTTT; CDR3aa: CSASERGGAFF; v_gene: TRBV20-1; abundance: -; d_gene: -; j_gene: TRBJ1-1
CDR3nt: TGTGCCAGCAGCGAAGGGACTAGCGGGGGCCACAATGAGCAGTTCTTC; CDR3aa: CASSEGTSGGHNEQFF; v_gene: TRBV9; abundance: -; d_gene: TRBD2; j_gene: TRBJ2-1
CDR3nt: TGTGCCAGCAGCCTGGGACTGTCGACTTGGAATTCACCCCTCCACTTT; CDR3aa: CASSLGLSTWNSPLHF; v_gene: TRBV7-9; abundance: few; d_gene: -; j_gene: TRBJ1-6
CDR3nt: TGCAGTGCTAGAGACCCCGACAGGGGGCTTTCACCCCTCCACTTT; CDR3aa: CSARDPDRGLSPLHF; v_gene: TRBV20-1; abundance: few; d_gene: TRBD1; j_gene: TRBJ1-6
CDR3nt: TGTGCCAGCAGCCAAGGTCCATATGGCTACACCTTC; CDR3aa: CASSQGPYGYTF; v_gene: TRBV3-1; abundance: many; d_gene: -; j_gene: TRBJ1-2
CDR3nt: TGTGCCAGCACTAAGGGACAAATCTATGGCTACACCTTC; CDR3aa: CASTKGQIYGYTF; v_gene: TRBV12-3/TRBV12-4; abundance: -; d_gene: -; j_gene: TRBJ1-2
CDR3nt: TGCAATGCTAGTAGGGAGATAGCGGTACGGGGCAAAAACATTCAGTACTTC; CDR3aa: CNASREIAVRGKNIQYF; v_gene: TRBV20-1; abundance: few; d_gene: -; j_gene: TRBJ2-4
CDR3nt: TGCAGCGTTGAGCTGGACAGTCGCGAGCAGTACTTC; CDR3aa: CSVELDSREQYF; v_gene: TRBV29-1; abundance: -; d_gene: -; j_gene: TRBJ2-7
CDR3nt: TGTGCCAGCAGCTTAGCGCCAGAATCTTCTTACAATGAGCAGTTCTTC; CDR3aa: CASSLAPESSYNEQFF; v_gene: TRBV7-2; abundance: few; d_gene: -; j_gene: TRBJ2-1
CDR3nt: TGCAGTGCTAGTCTCGGGGATACCTACAATGAGCAGTTCTTC; CDR3aa: CSASLGDTYNEQFF; v_gene: TRBV20-1; abundance: -; d_gene: -; j_gene: TRBJ2-1